The rows below give T cell receptor beta chains drawn from one sample of a study of T cells in Graves' hyperthyroidism and ophthalmopathy. From the multiplex PCR reads, TCRdb called clonotypes with MiXCR, one entry per CDR3 protein. The sample has about 290,000 distinct CDR3 sequences; 10% to 15% are singletons. Source material: blood. The receptors here all came from a woman in her 30s with Graves' hyperthyroidism that later progressed to Graves' ophthalmopathy. The CDR3 runs from the conserved cysteine through the conserved F or W. Each record gives: D gene, clone size, J gene, V gene, CDR3 protein, CDR3 DNA. D genes are given only for firm matches. Clone size is stated in some rows and not others, as once, few, many or a class when expanded.

d_gene: TRBD2
abundance: many
j_gene: TRBJ2-1
v_gene: TRBV7-9
CDR3aa: CASSQLTPGLAGGSEQFF
CDR3nt: TGTGCCAGCAGCCAACTGACTCCGGGACTAGCGGGAGGGAGTGAGCAGTTCTTC

d_gene: NA
abundance: many
j_gene: TRBJ2-2
v_gene: TRBV12-3/TRBV12-4
CDR3aa: CASRFGRFTGELFF
CDR3nt: TGTGCCAGCAGATTTGGGCGTTTCACCGGGGAGCTGTTTTTT

d_gene: NA
abundance: few
j_gene: TRBJ2-7
v_gene: TRBV20-1
CDR3aa: CSAADRRSSYEQYF
CDR3nt: TGCAGTGCTGCAGACAGGAGAAGCTCCTACGAGCAGTACTTC

d_gene: TRBD1
abundance: many
j_gene: TRBJ1-6
v_gene: TRBV5-1
CDR3aa: CASSSGTGWSPLHF
CDR3nt: TGCGCCAGCAGTTCCGGGACAGGGTGGTCACCCCTCCACTTT

d_gene: TRBD2
abundance: NA
j_gene: TRBJ2-5
v_gene: TRBV20-1
CDR3aa: CSASPREVGETQYF
CDR3nt: TGCAGTGCTAGTCCCCGGGAGGTAGGAGAGACCCAGTACTTC

d_gene: NA
abundance: NA
j_gene: TRBJ1-1
v_gene: TRBV30
CDR3aa: CAWSVQGRTEAFF
CDR3nt: TGTGCCTGGAGTGTTCAGGGTCGGACTGAAGCTTTCTTT

d_gene: TRBD1
abundance: NA
j_gene: TRBJ1-2
v_gene: TRBV6-2/TRBV6-3
CDR3aa: CASSQTGGEGYGYTF
CDR3nt: TGTGCCAGCAGCCAGACAGGGGGCGAAGGCTATGGCTACACCTTC

d_gene: TRBD1
abundance: once
j_gene: TRBJ2-7
v_gene: TRBV2
CDR3aa: CASRDRGYEQYF
CDR3nt: TGTGCCAGCAGGGACAGGGGTTACGAGCAGTACTTC

d_gene: NA
abundance: NA
j_gene: TRBJ2-1
v_gene: TRBV20-1
CDR3aa: CSARDLALYNEQFF
CDR3nt: TGCAGTGCTAGAGATTTAGCCCTCTACAATGAGCAGTTCTTC

d_gene: NA
abundance: many
j_gene: TRBJ1-2
v_gene: TRBV6-1
CDR3aa: CASSWTAILSGYTF
CDR3nt: TGTGCCAGCAGTTGGACAGCCATTCTTAGTGGCTACACCTTC

d_gene: NA
abundance: NA
j_gene: TRBJ2-1
v_gene: TRBV4-2
CDR3aa: CASSQVWESSYNEQFF
CDR3nt: TGTGCCAGCAGCCAAGTCTGGGAGAGCTCCTACAATGAGCAGTTCTTC

d_gene: TRBD1
abundance: many
j_gene: TRBJ1-4
v_gene: TRBV18
CDR3aa: CASSPKQGANEKLFF
CDR3nt: TGTGCCAGCTCACCAAAACAGGGGGCGAATGAAAAACTGTTTTTT

d_gene: NA
abundance: many
j_gene: TRBJ2-1
v_gene: TRBV4-2
CDR3aa: CASSQGASYNEQFF
CDR3nt: TGTGCCAGCAGCCAAGGCGCGAGTTACAATGAGCAGTTCTTC

d_gene: NA
abundance: NA
j_gene: TRBJ1-2
v_gene: TRBV25-1
CDR3aa: CASSSLVGGYTF
CDR3nt: TGTGCCAGCAGTTCTTTAGTTGGGGGCTACACCTTC

d_gene: NA
abundance: many
j_gene: TRBJ1-1
v_gene: TRBV6-2/TRBV6-3
CDR3aa: CASSLTFRTGIGETFF
CDR3nt: TGTGCCAGCAGTTTAACCTTCAGGACGGGGATAGGGGAAACTTTCTTT

d_gene: NA
abundance: NA
j_gene: TRBJ2-5
v_gene: TRBV14
CDR3aa: CASSQDLAVKETQYF
CDR3nt: TGTGCCAGCAGCCAAGATCTGGCAGTTAAAGAGACCCAGTACTTC

d_gene: NA
abundance: many
j_gene: TRBJ2-7
v_gene: TRBV12-3/TRBV12-4
CDR3aa: CASSPDSQLVEQYF
CDR3nt: TGTGCCAGCAGCCCGGACTCGCAACTCGTCGAGCAGTACTTC

d_gene: NA
abundance: NA
j_gene: TRBJ1-5
v_gene: TRBV27
CDR3aa: CASRMRGARNQPQHF
CDR3nt: TGTGCCAGCCGAATGCGAGGGGCGCGAAATCAGCCCCAGCATTTT

d_gene: TRBD2
abundance: many
j_gene: TRBJ2-1
v_gene: TRBV28
CDR3aa: CASSLASGMTYNEQFF
CDR3nt: TGTGCCAGCAGTTTAGCTAGCGGGATGACCTACAATGAGCAGTTCTTC

d_gene: TRBD2
abundance: many
j_gene: TRBJ2-3
v_gene: TRBV6-2/TRBV6-3
CDR3aa: CASSPQPKLLAGGSDTQYF
CDR3nt: TGTGCCAGCAGTCCTCAACCAAAACTCCTAGCGGGAGGTTCAGATACGCAGTATTTT

d_gene: NA
abundance: many
j_gene: TRBJ1-2
v_gene: TRBV16
CDR3aa: CASSQSNSYGYTF
CDR3nt: TGTGCCAGCAGCCAATCCAACAGCTATGGCTACACCTTC

d_gene: NA
abundance: few
j_gene: TRBJ1-3
v_gene: TRBV19
CDR3aa: CASSITAGNTIYF
CDR3nt: TGTGCCAGTAGTATCACAGCTGGAAACACCATATATTTT

d_gene: TRBD1
abundance: many
j_gene: TRBJ1-2
v_gene: TRBV5-1
CDR3aa: CASRAEPGQGNYGYTF
CDR3nt: TGCGCCAGCAGGGCGGAACCGGGACAGGGGAACTATGGCTACACCTTC

d_gene: NA
abundance: many
j_gene: TRBJ1-1
v_gene: TRBV4-2
CDR3aa: CASSQVDGEPTEAFF
CDR3nt: TGTGCCAGCAGCCAAGTCGACGGGGAACCCACTGAAGCTTTCTTT

d_gene: TRBD2
abundance: few
j_gene: TRBJ2-5
v_gene: TRBV20-1
CDR3aa: CSASGRAQYF
CDR3nt: TGCAGTGCTAGCGGGAGGGCCCAGTACTTC

d_gene: NA
abundance: few
j_gene: TRBJ2-3
v_gene: TRBV14
CDR3aa: CASSQGFGVPDTQYF
CDR3nt: TGTGCCAGCAGCCAAGGTTTTGGCGTTCCAGATACGCAGTATTTT

d_gene: TRBD1
abundance: few
j_gene: TRBJ2-5
v_gene: TRBV19
CDR3aa: CASSISGTARETQYF
CDR3nt: TGTGCCAGTAGTATATCGGGGACAGCAAGAGAGACCCAGTACTTC

d_gene: NA
abundance: many
j_gene: TRBJ2-7
v_gene: TRBV29-1
CDR3aa: CSVGFPGTYEQYF
CDR3nt: TGCAGCGTTGGGTTCCCGGGGACCTACGAGCAGTACTTC

d_gene: NA
abundance: many
j_gene: TRBJ2-7
v_gene: TRBV18
CDR3aa: CASSPARTLYEQYF
CDR3nt: TGTGCCAGCTCACCGGCCAGGACCCTCTACGAGCAGTACTTC

d_gene: NA
abundance: many
j_gene: TRBJ2-1
v_gene: TRBV29-1
CDR3aa: CSVEGVVGFEQFF
CDR3nt: TGCAGCGTTGAGGGAGTAGTGGGTTTTGAGCAGTTCTTC

d_gene: TRBD2
abundance: many
j_gene: TRBJ2-1
v_gene: TRBV12-3/TRBV12-4
CDR3aa: CASSLSGLAPNEQFF
CDR3nt: TGTGCCAGCAGTTTAAGCGGACTAGCACCCAATGAGCAGTTCTTC

d_gene: TRBD1
abundance: many
j_gene: TRBJ1-1
v_gene: TRBV6-4
CDR3aa: CASSDTDRATEAFF
CDR3nt: TGTGCCAGCAGTGACACAGACAGGGCCACTGAAGCTTTCTTT